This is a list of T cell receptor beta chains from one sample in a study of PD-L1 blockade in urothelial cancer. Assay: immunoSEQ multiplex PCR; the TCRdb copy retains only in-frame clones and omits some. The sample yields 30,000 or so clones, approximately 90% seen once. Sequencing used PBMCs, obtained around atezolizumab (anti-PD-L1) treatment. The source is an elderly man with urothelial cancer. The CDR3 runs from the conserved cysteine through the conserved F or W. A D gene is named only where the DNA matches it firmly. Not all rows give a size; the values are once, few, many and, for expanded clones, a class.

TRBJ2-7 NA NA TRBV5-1 TGCGCCAGCAGCTTGGATACAACCTACGAGCAGTACTTC CASSLDTTYEQYF
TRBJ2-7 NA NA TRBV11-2 TGTGCCAGCAGCTTTCAGGGCCACGGAGAGCAGTACTTC CASSFQGHGEQYF
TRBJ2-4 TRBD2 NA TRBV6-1 TGTGCCAGCAGTGATAGAGCGGGAGGGGGTGTCAAAAACATTCAGTACTTC CASSDRAGGGVKNIQYF
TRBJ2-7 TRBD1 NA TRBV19 TGTGCCAGTACCCGGACAGGGGGCGGCGAGCAGTACTTC CASTRTGGGEQYF
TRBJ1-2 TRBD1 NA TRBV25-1 TGTGCCAGCAGTGATTACGGACAGGGAGGCGGTGGCTACACCTTC CASSDYGQGGGGYTF
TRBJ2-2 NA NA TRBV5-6 TGTGCCAGCAGCAAGGACTACTCGAACACCGGGGAGCTGTTTTTT CASSKDYSNTGELFF
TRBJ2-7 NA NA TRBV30 TGTGCCTGGAGTGAGGGTAGCGGACCCTACGAGCAGTACTTC CAWSEGSGPYEQYF
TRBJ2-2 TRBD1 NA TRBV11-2 TGTGCCAGCAGCTTAGATCTTCTGGACAGGGTAGCCCCCGGGGAGCTGTTTTTT CASSLDLLDRVAPGELFF
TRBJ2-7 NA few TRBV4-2 TGTGCCAGCAGTTCCTTAGGGGATTCCACCTACGAGCAGTACTTC CASSSLGDSTYEQYF
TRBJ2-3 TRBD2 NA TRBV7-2 TGTGCCAGCAGCTTAGGGTCGACTAGCGGGTTAGATACGCAGTATTTT CASSLGSTSGLDTQYF
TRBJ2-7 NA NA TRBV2 TGTGCCAGCAGTGAGAGAAAGCGCGAAGTCTCCTACGAGCAGTACTTC CASSERKREVSYEQYF
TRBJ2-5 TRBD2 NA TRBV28 TGTGCCAGCGGTGTGCGGGAGGCGGGCCAAGAGACCCAGTACTTC CASGVREAGQETQYF
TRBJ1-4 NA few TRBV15 TGTGCCACCAGCACGCAGAAGGGGGTCAATGAAAAACTGTTTTTT CATSTQKGVNEKLFF
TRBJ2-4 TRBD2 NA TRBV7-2 TGTGCCAGCAGCTCTACCTCTAGCGGGAGTGTTCGGCACATTCAGTACTTC CASSSTSSGSVRHIQYF
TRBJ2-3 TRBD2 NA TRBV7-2 TGTGCCAGCAGCTTAATTCTAGCGGGAGATACGCAGTATTTT CASSLILAGDTQYF
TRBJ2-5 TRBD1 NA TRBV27 TGTGCCAGCAGTTCCCTACGACAGGGGGTCGAGACCCAGTACTTC CASSSLRQGVETQYF
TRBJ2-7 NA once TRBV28 TGTGCCAGCAGTTCCCCGACTAGAAAGACCTACGAGCAGTACTTC CASSSPTRKTYEQYF
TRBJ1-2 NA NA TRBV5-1 TGCGCCAGCAGCTTGGGTTCAGGGATGGGAGGCTACACCTTC CASSLGSGMGGYTF
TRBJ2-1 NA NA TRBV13 TGTGCCAGCAGCTTCCTGGAGGGCCTAAACAATGAGCAGTTCTTC CASSFLEGLNNEQFF
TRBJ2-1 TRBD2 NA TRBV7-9 TGTGCCAGCAGCTCCACTAGCGGGTCTTACAATGAGCAGTTCTTC CASSSTSGSYNEQFF
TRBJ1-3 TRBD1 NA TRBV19 TGTGCCAGTAGGACGGACAGGGGAGGAAACACCATATATTTT CASRTDRGGNTIYF
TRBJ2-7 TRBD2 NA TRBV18 TGTGCCAGCTCACCTGGACTAGCGGGAGTCGCGGGACAGTACTTC CASSPGLAGVAGQYF
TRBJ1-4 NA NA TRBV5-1 TGCGCCAGCAGCCGGGGATGGGGGCGCGAAGATGAAAAACTGTTTTTT CASSRGWGREDEKLFF
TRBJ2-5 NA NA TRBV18 TGTGCCAGCTCACCACCAACCCGGGAGACCCAGTACTTC CASSPPTRETQYF
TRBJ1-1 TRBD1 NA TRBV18 TGTGCCAGCTCACCACCAATCCGCGACAGGGGGCGTTCAGCTTTCTTT CASSPPIRDRGRSAFF
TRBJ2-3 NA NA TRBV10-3 TGTGCCATCACGGAGCGAGGCGGCACAGATACGCAGTATTTT CAITERGGTDTQYF